This T cell receptor (beta chain) was captured in a study of T cell responses to AZD1222 COVID-19 vaccine. Study observations and caveats: At study baseline, merely five or six AZD1222 recipients were seropositive. The study found vaccine-associated CD4 TCRs spanning spike, dominant at 160-218 and 743-854.

As for this clone: Its antigen is as yet unknown.

Assay used: immunoSEQ multiplex PCR; TCRdb lists only in-frame clones, some missing. The sample records approximately 140,000 clones, over 75% being singletons. Trimming left V 0 bases short and J 0 bases short, with 11 bases between. Per the germline V gene, CDR1 is LGHDT and CDR2 is YNNKEL (reference sequence). The CDR3 contains 16 residues. It was second doses at about 4 or about 12 weeks that were pooled. The rearrangement uses TRBV3-1 (or the pseudogene TRBV3-2) and TRBJ1-1; a weak D match, TRBD1 (5 bases). The sample here was peripheral blood, taken 28 days after the second AZD1222 dose. This TCR was recovered from an adult who received the AZD1222 COVID-19 vaccine. CDR3 coding DNA: TGTGCCAGCAGCCAAGATGGCAGGGTCGTGAACACTGAAGCTTTCTTT. This encodes CASSQDGRVVNTEAFF.